Detailed here is one T cell receptor (beta chain). The same CDR3 also results from other DNA sequences found in this sample. Assay: immunoSEQ multiplex PCR; the TCRdb copy retains only in-frame clones and omits some. Here the sample spans 100,000 or so clones, more than 95% being singletons. The data are from a study of OX40 agonist ivuxolimab in advanced cancers. This sequence originates from an adult with an advanced solid tumor such as melanoma, head and neck, liver or kidney cancer. Sequenced here: CD4+ or CD8+ T cells sorted from blood, sampled in a trial of the OX40 agonist ivuxolimab.

CDR3 residues: CASSLQGSYEQYF. The CDR3 DNA sequence: TGTGCCAGCAGTTTACAGGGGAGCTACGAGCAGTACTTC. This chain connects TRBV27 to TRBJ2-7; TRBD1 is a possible D gene (6 bases). The germline V and J ends were trimmed by 2 bases and 3 bases, with 8 bases remaining between them. This CDR3 region has 13 residues. Germline lookup yields CDR1 MNHEY and CDR2 SMNVEV (reference sequence).